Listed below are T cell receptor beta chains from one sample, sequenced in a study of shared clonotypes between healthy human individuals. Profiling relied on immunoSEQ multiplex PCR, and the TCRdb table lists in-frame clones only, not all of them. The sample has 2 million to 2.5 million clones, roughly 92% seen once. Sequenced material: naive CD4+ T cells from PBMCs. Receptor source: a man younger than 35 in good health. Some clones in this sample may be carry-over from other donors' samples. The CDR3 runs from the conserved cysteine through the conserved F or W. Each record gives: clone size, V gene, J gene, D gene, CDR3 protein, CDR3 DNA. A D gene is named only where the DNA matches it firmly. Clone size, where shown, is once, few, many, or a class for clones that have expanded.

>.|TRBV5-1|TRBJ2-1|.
CASSSEYYNEQFF
TGCGCCAGCAGCTCAGAATATTACAATGAGCAGTTCTTC
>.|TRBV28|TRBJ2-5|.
CASSPRGGETQYF
TGTGCCAGCAGTCCCAGGGGGGGTGAGACCCAGTACTTC
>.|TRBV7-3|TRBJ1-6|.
CASSLRGRNYYNSPLHF
TGTGCCAGCAGCTTAAGAGGGCGCAACTACTATAATTCACCCCTCCACTTT
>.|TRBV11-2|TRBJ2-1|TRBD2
CASSLIPRTAGGPGEQFF
TGTGCCAGCAGCCTAATACCCCGGACAGCGGGAGGGCCAGGTGAGCAGTTCTTC
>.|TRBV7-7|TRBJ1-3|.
CASSPQIGGFGNTIYF
TGTGCCAGCAGCCCTCAGATAGGAGGGTTTGGAAACACCATATATTTT
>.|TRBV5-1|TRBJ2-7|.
CASSFDSTYEQYF
TGCGCCAGCAGCTTCGACAGCACCTACGAGCAGTACTTC
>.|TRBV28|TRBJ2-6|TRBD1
CASSLPGQGVSGANVLTF
TGTGCCAGCAGTCTGCCGGGACAGGGGGTCTCTGGGGCCAACGTCCTGACTTTC
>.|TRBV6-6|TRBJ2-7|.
CASSYRDSYEQYF
TGTGCCAGCAGTTACCGAGACTCTTACGAGCAGTACTTC
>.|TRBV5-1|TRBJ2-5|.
CASRETSQETQYF
TGCGCCAGCCGAGAGACTAGTCAGGAGACCCAGTACTTC
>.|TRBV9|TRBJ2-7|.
CASSVAGGTKYEQYF
TGTGCCAGCAGCGTAGCCGGGGGCACGAAATACGAGCAGTACTTC
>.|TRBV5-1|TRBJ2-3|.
CASSQGAGGGTDTQYF
TGCGCCAGCAGCCAAGGTGCCGGGGGCGGCACAGATACGCAGTATTTT
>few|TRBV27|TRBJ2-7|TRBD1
CASSSRDRGYEQYF
TGTGCCAGCAGTTCCCGGGACAGGGGCTACGAGCAGTACTTC
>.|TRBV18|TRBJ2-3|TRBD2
CASSPASGSVTDTQYF
TGTGCCAGCTCACCGGCTAGCGGGAGCGTCACAGATACGCAGTATTTT
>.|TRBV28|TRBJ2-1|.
CASRPGGSSYNEQFF
TGTGCCAGCAGGCCCGGCGGTAGCTCCTACAATGAGCAGTTCTTC
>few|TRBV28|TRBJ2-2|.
CASSLLAGELFF
TGTGCCAGCAGTTTACTGGCCGGGGAGCTGTTTTTT
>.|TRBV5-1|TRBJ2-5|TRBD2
CASSLGTTQETQYF
TGCGCCAGCAGCCTAGGGACTACGCAAGAGACCCAGTACTTC
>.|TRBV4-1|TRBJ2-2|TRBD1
CASSQDGTGMRGNTGELFF
TGCGCCAGCAGCCAAGATGGGACAGGGATGAGGGGGAACACCGGGGAGCTGTTTTTT
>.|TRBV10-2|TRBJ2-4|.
CASSDFRGGERAKNIQYF
TGCGCCAGCAGTGATTTCAGGGGTGGGGAGAGAGCCAAAAACATTCAGTACTTC
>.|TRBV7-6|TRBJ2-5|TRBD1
CASSIRQGPQETQYF
TGTGCCAGCAGCATCCGACAGGGCCCCCAAGAGACCCAGTACTTC
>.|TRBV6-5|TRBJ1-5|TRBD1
CASRRTGDQPQHF
TGTGCCAGCAGGCGGACAGGGGATCAGCCCCAGCATTTT
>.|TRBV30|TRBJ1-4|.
CAWSSSPGFNEKLFF
TGTGCCTGGAGTTCTAGCCCCGGGTTTAATGAAAAACTGTTTTTT
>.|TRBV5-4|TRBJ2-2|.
CASSLGRGDTGELFF
TGTGCCAGCAGCTTGGGGAGGGGGGACACCGGGGAGCTGTTTTTT
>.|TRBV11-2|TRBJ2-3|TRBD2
CASSFWTSGRVGTDTQYF
TGTGCCAGCAGCTTTTGGACTAGCGGGAGGGTGGGCACAGATACGCAGTATTTT
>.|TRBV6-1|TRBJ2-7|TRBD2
CASSEAASGAYEQYF
TGTGCCAGCAGTGAAGCGGCTAGCGGGGCCTACGAGCAGTACTTC
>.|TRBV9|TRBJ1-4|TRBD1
CASSGRGLPNEKLFF
TGTGCCAGCAGCGGCAGGGGGTTGCCTAATGAAAAACTGTTTTTT
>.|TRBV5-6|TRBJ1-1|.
CASSLGAGGTEAFF
TGTGCCAGCAGCTTGGGTGCGGGGGGTACTGAAGCTTTCTTT
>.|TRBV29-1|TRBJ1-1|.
CSVVPDPNTEAFF
TGCAGCGTTGTTCCTGACCCGAACACTGAAGCTTTCTTT
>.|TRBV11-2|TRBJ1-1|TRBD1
CASSPRTGMNTEAFF
TGTGCCAGCAGCCCTAGGACAGGCATGAACACTGAAGCTTTCTTT